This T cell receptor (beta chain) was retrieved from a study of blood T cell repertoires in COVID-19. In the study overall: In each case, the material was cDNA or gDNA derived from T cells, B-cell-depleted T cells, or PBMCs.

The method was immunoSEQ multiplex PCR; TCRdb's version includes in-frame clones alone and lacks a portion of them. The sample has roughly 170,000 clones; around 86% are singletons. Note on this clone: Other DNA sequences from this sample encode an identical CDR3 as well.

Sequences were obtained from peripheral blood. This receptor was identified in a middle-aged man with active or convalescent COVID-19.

This CDR3 reads CASSSPGQGAYEQYF. Here the CDR3 DNA reads TGTGCCAGCAGTTCTCCGGGACAGGGGGCCTACGAGCAGTACTTC. This chain uses TRBV27 with TRBJ2-7; 11 nucleotides agree with TRBD1. Losses at the gene ends were 4 bases for V and 2 bases for J; bases not matched to a gene: 4. CDR1 MNHEY and CDR2 SMNVEV come from the germline V gene (reference sequence). This CDR3 comprises 15 residues.